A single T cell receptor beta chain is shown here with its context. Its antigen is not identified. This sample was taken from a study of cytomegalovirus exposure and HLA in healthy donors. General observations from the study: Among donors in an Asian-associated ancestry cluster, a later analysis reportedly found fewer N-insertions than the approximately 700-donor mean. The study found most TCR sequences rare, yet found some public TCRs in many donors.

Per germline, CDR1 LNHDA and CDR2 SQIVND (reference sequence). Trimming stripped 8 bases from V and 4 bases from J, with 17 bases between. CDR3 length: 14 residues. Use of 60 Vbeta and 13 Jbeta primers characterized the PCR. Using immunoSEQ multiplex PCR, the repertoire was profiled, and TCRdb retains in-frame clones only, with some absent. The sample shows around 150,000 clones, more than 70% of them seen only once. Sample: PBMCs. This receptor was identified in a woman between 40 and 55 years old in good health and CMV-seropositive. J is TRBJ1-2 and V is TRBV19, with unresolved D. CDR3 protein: CASRNSGQTYGYTF. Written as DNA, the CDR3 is TGTGCCAGTCGAAACAGTGGGCAGACCTATGGCTACACCTTC.